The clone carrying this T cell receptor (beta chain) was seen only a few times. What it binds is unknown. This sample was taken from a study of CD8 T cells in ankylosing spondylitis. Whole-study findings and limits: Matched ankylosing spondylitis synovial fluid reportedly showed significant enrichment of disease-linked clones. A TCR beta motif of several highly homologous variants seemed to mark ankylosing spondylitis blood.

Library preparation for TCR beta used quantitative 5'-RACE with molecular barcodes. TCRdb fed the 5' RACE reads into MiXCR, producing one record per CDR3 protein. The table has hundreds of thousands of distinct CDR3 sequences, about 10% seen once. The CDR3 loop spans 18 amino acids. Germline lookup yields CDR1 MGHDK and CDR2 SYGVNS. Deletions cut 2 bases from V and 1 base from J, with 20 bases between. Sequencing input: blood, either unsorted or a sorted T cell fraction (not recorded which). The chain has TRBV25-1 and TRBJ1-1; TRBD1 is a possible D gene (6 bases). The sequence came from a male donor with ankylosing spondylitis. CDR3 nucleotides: TGTGCCAGCAGTGAAACGGGGACATTCAGTATTCGGAACACTGAAGCTTTCTTT. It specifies CASSETGTFSIRNTEAFF.